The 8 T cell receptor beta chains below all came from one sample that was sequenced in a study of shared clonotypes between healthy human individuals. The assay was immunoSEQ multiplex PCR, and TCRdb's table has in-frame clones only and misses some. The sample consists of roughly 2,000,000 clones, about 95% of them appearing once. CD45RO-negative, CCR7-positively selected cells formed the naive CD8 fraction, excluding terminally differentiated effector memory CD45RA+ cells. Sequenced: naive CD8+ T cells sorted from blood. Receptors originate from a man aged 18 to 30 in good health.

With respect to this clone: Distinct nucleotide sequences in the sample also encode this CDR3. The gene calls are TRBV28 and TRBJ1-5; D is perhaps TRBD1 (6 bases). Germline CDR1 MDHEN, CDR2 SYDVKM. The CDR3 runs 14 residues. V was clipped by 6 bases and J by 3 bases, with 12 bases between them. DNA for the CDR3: TGTGCCAGCAGCTCTGGACAGCCCAATCAGCCCCAGCATTTT. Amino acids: CASSSGQPNQPQHF.

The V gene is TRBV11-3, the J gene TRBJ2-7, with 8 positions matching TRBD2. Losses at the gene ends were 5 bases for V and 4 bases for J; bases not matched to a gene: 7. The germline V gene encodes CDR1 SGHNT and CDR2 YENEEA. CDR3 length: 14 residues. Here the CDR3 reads CASSGGEREYEQYF. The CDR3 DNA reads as TGTGCCAGCAGCGGGGGCGAGCGGGAGTACGAGCAGTACTTC.

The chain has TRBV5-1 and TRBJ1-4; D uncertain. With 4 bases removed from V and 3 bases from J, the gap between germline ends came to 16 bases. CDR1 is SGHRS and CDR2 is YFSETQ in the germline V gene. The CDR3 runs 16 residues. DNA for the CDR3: TGCGCCAGCAGCCGCGATAGAGGGTATGCTAATGAAAAACTGTTTTTT. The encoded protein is CASSRDRGYANEKLFF.

DNA of the CDR3: TGTGCCAGCAGCAAAGATGACAGGCCTGAAGCTTTCTTT. Protein product: CASSKDDRPEAFF. J is TRBJ1-1 and V is TRBV7-9; TRBD1 is a possible D gene (6 bases). CDR3 size: 13 residues. The V and J ends lost 5 bases and 6 bases respectively, with 13 bases between them. Germline V gives CDR1 SEHNR, CDR2 FQNEAQ (reference sequence).

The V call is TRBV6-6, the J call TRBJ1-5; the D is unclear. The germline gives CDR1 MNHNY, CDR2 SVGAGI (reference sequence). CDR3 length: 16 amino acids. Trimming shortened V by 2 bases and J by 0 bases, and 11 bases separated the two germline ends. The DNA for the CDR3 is TGTGCCAGCAGTTACATAACAGTCGATAGCAATCAGCCCCAGCATTTT. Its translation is CASSYITVDSNQPQHF.

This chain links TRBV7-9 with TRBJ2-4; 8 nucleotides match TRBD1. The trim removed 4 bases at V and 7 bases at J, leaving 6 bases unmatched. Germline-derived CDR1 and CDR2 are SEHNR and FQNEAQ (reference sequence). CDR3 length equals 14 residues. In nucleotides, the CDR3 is TGTGCCAGCAGCTCCAGCAGGGGGCAGAACATTCAGTACTTC. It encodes CASSSSRGQNIQYF.

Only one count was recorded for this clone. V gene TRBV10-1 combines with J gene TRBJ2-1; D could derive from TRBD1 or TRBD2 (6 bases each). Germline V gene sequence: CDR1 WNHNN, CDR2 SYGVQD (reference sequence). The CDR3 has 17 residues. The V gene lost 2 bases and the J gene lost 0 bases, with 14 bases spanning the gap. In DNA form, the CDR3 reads TGCGCCAGCAGTGAGCTCCCCGGAGGGGGCTCCTACAATGAGCAGTTCTTC. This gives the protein CASSELPGGGSYNEQFF.

The CDR3 coding sequence is TGTGCCAGCAGCTTTGGGACGGCGGGCGGGGTGAACACTGAAGCTTTCTTT. Its protein product is CASSFGTAGGVNTEAFF. The rearrangement uses TRBV11-2 and TRBJ1-1, with D possibly TRBD1 on 5 matching bases. Germline V gene data show CDR1 as SGHAT and CDR2 as FQNNGV. This CDR3 is built from 17 residues. Trimming took 3 bases from V and 0 from J, leaving 17 bases between them.